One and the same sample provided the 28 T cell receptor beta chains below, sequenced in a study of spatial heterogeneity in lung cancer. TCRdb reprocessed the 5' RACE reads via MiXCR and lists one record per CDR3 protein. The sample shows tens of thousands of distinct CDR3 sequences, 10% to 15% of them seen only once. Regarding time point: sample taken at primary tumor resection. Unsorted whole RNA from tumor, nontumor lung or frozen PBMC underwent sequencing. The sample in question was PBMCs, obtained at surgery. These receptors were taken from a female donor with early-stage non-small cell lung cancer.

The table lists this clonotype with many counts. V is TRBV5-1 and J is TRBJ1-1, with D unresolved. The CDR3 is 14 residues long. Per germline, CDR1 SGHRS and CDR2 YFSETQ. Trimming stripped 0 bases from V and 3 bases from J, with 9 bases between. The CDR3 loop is CASSLAVGYTEAFF. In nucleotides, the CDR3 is TGCGCCAGCAGCTTGGCCGTTGGGTACACTGAAGCTTTCTTT.

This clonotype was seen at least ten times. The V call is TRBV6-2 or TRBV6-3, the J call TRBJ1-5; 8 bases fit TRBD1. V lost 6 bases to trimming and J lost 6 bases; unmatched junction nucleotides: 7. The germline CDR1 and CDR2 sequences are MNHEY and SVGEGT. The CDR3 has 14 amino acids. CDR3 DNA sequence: TGTGCCAGCAGACCGGACAGGGACGGTCAGCCCCAGCATTTT. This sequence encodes CASRPDRDGQPQHF.

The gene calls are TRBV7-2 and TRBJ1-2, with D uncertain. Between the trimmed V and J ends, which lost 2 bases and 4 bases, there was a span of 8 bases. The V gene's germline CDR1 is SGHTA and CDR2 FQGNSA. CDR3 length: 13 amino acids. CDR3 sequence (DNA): TGTGCCAGCAGCTTATCGCAGCCCTATGGCTACACCTTC. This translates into CASSLSQPYGYTF.

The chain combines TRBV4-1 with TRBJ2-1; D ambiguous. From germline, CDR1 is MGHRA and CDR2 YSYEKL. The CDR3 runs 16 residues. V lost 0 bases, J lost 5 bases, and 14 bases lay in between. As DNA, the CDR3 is TGCGCCAGCAGCCAAGAATTCCCGGACCTCGACAATGAGCAGTTCTTC. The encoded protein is CASSQEFPDLDNEQFF.

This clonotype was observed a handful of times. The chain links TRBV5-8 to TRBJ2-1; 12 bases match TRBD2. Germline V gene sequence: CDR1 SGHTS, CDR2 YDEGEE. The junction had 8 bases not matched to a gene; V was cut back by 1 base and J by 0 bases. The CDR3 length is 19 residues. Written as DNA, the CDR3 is TGTGCCAGCAGCTTGCCGACTAGCGGGGGCACCGGCTCCTACAATGAGCAGTTCTTC. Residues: CASSLPTSGGTGSYNEQFF.

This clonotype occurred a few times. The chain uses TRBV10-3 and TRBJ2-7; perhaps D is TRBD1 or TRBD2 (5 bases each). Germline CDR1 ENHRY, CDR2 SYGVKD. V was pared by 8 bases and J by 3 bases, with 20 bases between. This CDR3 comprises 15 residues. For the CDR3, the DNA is TGTGCCATCCGGGACCCCGGGACGGCCGGCTACGAGCAGTACTTC. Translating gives CAIRDPGTAGYEQYF.

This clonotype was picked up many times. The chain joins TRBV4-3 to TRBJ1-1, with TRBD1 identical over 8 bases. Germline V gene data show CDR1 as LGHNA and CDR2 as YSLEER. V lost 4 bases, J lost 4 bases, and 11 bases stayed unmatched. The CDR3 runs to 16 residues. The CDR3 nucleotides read TGCGCCAGCAGCCGAACCCTAGGGCAGGGGGCCACTGAAGCTTTCTTT. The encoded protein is CASSRTLGQGATEAFF.

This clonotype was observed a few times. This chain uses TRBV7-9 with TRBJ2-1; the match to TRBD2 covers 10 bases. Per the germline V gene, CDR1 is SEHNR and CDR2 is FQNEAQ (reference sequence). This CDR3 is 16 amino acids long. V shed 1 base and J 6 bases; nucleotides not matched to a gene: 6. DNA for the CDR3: TGTGCCAGCAGCTTAGGCCCAGCGGGGGGGATCAATGAGCAGTTCTTC. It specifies CASSLGPAGGINEQFF.

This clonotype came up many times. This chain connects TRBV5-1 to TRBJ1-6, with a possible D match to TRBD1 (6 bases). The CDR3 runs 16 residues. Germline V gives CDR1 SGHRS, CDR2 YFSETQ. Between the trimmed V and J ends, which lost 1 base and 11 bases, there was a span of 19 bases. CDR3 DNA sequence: TGCGCCAGCAGCTTGAGCCCACAGGGTTCCGAAACACCCCTCCACTTT. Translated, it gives CASSLSPQGSETPLHF.

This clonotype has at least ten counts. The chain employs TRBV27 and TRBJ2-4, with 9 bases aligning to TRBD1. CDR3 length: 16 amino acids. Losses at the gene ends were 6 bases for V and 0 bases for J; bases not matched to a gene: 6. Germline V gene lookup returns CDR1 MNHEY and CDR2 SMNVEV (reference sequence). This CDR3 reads CASRGTGFLAKNIQYF. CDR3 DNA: TGTGCCAGCAGGGGGACAGGGTTTCTAGCCAAAAACATTCAGTACTTC.

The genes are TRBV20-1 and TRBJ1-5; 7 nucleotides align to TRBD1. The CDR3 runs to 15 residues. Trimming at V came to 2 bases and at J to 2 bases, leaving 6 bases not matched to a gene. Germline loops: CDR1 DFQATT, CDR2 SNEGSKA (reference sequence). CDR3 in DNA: TGCAGTGCTAGAAGACAGGGATTGGGCAATCAGCCCCAGCATTTT. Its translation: CSARRQGLGNQPQHF.

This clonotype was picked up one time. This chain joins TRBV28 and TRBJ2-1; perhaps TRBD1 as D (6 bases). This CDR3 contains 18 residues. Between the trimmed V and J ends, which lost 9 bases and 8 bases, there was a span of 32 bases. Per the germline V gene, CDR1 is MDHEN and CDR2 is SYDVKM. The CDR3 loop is CASLTTQGRNRGRDEQFF. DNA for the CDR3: TGTGCCAGTCTAACCACCCAGGGGCGGAATCGAGGGCGGGATGAGCAGTTCTTC.

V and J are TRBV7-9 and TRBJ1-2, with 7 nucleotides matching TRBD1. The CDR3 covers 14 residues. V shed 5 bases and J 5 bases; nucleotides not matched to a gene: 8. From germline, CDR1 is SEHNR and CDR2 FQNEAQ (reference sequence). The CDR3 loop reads CASSPPGGKYGYTF. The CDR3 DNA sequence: TGTGCCAGCAGCCCCCCAGGGGGGAAGTATGGCTACACCTTC.

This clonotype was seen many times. This chain's CDR3 is CASSLASGVHEQFF. In DNA form, the CDR3 reads TGCGCCAGCAGCTTGGCTAGCGGGGTCCATGAGCAGTTCTTC. The chain combines TRBV5-1 with TRBJ2-1, with 9 bases lining up with TRBD2. Germline trimming cut 0 bases from V and 8 bases from J; bases unmatched to any gene: 3. This CDR3 comprises 14 residues. Germline lookup yields CDR1 SGHRS and CDR2 YFSETQ. Variable domain in full (rest from reference TRBV5-1 and TRBJ2-1): KAGVTQTPRYLIKTRGQQVTLSCSPISGHRSVSWYQQTPGQGLQFLFEYFSETQRNKGNFPGRFSGRQFSNSRSEMNVSTLELGDSALYLCASSLASGVHEQFFGPGTRLTVL.

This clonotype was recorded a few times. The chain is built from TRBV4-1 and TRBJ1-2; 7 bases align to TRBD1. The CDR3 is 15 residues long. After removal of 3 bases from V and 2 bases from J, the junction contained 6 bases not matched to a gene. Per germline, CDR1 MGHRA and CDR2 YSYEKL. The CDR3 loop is CASSQDDRANYGYTF. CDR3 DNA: TGCGCCAGCAGCCAGGATGACAGGGCCAACTATGGCTACACCTTC.

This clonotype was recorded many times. The DNA for the CDR3 is TGCGCCAGCAGCCTCGGGACTAGCGGGGCCGCGCAAGAGACCCAGTACTTC. It translates to CASSLGTSGAAQETQYF. V usage is TRBV5-1 and J usage is TRBJ2-5; 13 nucleotides align to TRBD2. With 4 bases clipped from V and 2 bases from J, the junction kept 8 bases outside the gene matches. The CDR3 loop spans 17 amino acids. Germline V gene data show CDR1 as SGHRS and CDR2 as YFSETQ.

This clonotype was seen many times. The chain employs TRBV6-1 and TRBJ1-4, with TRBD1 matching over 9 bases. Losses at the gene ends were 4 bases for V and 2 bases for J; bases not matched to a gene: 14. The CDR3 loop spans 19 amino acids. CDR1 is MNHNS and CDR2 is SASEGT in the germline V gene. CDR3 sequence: CASSARYRDREFTNEKLFF. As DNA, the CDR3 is TGTGCCAGCAGTGCCCGATACCGGGACAGGGAATTTACTAATGAAAAACTGTTTTTT.

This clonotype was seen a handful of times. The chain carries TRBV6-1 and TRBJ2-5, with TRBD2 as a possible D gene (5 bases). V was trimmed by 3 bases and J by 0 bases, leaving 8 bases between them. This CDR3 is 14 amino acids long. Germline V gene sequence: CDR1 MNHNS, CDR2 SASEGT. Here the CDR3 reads CASSERAYQETQYF. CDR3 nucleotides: TGTGCCAGCAGTGAGAGGGCGTACCAAGAGACCCAGTACTTC.

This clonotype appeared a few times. CDR3 in amino acids: CASSFSPGETQYF. CDR3 DNA: TGTGCCAGCAGCTTTTCTCCGGGGGAGACCCAGTACTTC. The chain employs TRBV5-6 and TRBJ2-5, with D possibly matching TRBD2 (5 bases). Trimming stripped 2 bases from V and 5 bases from J, with 10 bases between. The CDR3 contains 13 residues. Germline loops: CDR1 SGHDT, CDR2 YYEEEE.

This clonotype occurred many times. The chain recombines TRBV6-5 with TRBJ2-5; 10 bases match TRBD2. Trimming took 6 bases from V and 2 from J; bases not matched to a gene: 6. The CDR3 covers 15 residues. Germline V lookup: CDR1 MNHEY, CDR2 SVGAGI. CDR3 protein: CASRPGLASQETQYF. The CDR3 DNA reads TGTGCCAGCAGACCGGGACTAGCGAGTCAAGAGACCCAGTACTTC.

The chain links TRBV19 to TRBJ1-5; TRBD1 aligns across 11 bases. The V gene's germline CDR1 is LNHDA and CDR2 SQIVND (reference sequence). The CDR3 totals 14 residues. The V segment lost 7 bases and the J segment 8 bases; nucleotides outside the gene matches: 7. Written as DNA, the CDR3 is TGTGCCAGTACCAAGGGGACAGGGGGAAAGCCCCAGCATTTT. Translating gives CASTKGTGGKPQHF.

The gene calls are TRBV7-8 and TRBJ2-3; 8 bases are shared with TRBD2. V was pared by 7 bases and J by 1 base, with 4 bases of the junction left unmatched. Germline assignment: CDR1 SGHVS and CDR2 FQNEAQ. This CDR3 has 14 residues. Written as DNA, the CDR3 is TGTGCCAGCAAGCCCGGGGGGGGCACAGATACGCAGTATTTT. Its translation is CASKPGGGTDTQYF.

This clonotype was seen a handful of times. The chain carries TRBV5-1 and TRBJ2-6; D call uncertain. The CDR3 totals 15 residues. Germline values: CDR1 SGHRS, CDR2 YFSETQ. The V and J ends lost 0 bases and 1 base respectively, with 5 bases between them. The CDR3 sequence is CASSLAPSGANVLTF. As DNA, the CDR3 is TGCGCCAGCAGCTTGGCCCCGTCTGGGGCCAACGTCCTGACTTTC. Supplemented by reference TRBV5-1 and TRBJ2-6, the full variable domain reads KAGVTQTPRYLIKTRGQQVTLSCSPISGHRSVSWYQQTPGQGLQFLFEYFSETQRNKGNFPGRFSGRQFSNSRSEMNVSTLELGDSALYLCASSLAPSGANVLTFGAGSRLTVL.

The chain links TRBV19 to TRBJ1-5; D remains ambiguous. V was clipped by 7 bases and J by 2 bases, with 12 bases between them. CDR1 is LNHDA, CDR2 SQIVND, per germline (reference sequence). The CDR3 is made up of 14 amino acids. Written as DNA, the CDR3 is TGTGCCAGTACCGAGTCCTTTCGCAATCAGCCCCAGCATTTT. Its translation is CASTESFRNQPQHF.

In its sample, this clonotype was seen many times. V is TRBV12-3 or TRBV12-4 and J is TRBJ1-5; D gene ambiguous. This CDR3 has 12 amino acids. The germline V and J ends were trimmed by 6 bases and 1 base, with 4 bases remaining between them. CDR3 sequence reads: CASRGSNQPQHF. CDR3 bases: TGTGCCAGCAGGGGAAGCAATCAGCCCCAGCATTTT.

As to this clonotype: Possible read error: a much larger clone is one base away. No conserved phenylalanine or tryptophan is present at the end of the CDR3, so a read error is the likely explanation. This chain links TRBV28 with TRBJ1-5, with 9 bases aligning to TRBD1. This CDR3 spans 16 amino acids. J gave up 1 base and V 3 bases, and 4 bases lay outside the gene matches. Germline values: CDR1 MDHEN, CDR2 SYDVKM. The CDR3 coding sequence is TGTGCCAGCAGTTTGACCGGGACAGGGAGCAATCAGCCCCAGCATTTG. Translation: CASSLTGTGSNQPQHL.

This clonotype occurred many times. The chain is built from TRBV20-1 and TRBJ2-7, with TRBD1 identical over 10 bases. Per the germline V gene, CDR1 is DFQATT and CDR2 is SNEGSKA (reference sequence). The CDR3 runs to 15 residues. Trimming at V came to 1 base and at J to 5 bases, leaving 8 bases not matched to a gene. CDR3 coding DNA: TGCAGTGCTAGAGGGCCCGGGACAGGGGTGGACGAGCAGTACTTC. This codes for CSARGPGTGVDEQYF.

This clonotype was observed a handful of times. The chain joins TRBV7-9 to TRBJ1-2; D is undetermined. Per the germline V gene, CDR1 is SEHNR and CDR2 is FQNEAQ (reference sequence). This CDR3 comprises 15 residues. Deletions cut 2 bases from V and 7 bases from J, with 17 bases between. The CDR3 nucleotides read TGTGCCAGCAGCTTAAGCGAAGTGGGAAGTCGTGGCTACACCTTC. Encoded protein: CASSLSEVGSRGYTF. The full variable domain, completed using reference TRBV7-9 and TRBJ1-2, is DTGVSQNPRHKITKRGQNVTFRCDPISEHNRLYWYRQTLGQGPEFLTYFQNEAQLEKSRLLSDRFSAERPKGSFSTLEIQRTEQGDSAMYLCASSLSEVGSRGYTFGSGTRLTVV.